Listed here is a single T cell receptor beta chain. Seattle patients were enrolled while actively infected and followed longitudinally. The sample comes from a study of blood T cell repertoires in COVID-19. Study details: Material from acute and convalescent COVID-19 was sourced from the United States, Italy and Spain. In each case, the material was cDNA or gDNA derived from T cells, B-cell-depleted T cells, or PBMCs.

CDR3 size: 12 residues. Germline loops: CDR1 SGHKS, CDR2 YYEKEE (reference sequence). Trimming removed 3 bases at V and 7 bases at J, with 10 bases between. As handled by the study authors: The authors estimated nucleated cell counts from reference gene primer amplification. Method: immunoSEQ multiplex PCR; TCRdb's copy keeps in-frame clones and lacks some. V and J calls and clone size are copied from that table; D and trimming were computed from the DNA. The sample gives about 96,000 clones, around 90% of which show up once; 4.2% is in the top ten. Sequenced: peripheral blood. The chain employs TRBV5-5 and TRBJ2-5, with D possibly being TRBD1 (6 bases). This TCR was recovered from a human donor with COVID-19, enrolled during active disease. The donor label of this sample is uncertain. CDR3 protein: CASSSGVRTQYF. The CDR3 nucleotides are TGTGCCAGCAGCTCAGGGGTGAGGACCCAGTACTTC.